These 5 T cell receptor beta chains originate from one sample sequenced in a study of blood T cell repertoires in COVID-19. Assay: immunoSEQ multiplex PCR; the TCRdb copy retains only in-frame clones and omits some. The sample lists more than 200,000 clones, 87% occurring once. Sequenced sample: PBMCs or T cells enriched from blood (not recorded which). The receptor set was obtained from a man between 25 and 39 years old who had recovered from COVID-19.

The gene calls are TRBV4-1 and TRBJ1-2, with 8 bases that match TRBD1. The length of the CDR3 is 11 residues. Germline V lookup: CDR1 MGHRA, CDR2 YSYEKL. V shed 5 bases, J shed 7 bases, and the junction held 0 bases outside the gene matches. CDR3 DNA: TGCGCCAGCAGCGGACAGGGTGGCTACACCTTC. Amino acid sequence: CASSGQGGYTF.

In nucleotides, the CDR3 is TGTGCCAGCAGCTTTCTAGCGGGGATAACAGATACGCAGTATTTT. As protein: CASSFLAGITDTQYF. This chain joins TRBV11-2 and TRBJ2-3; 9 nucleotides agree with TRBD2. Germline lookup yields CDR1 SGHAT and CDR2 FQNNGV. J lost 3 bases, V lost 3 bases, and 4 bases had no gene match. The CDR3 has 15 residues.

J is TRBJ2-5 and V is TRBV7-7, with 7 bases aligning to TRBD1. Germline V gives CDR1 SSHAT, CDR2 FNYEAQ (reference sequence). Unmatched junction bases numbered 2, after V lost 1 base and J lost 0 bases. The CDR3 contains 15 residues. The chain's CDR3 is CASSLGDRNQETQYF. The CDR3 nucleotides read TGTGCCAGCAGCTTAGGGGACAGAAACCAAGAGACCCAGTACTTC. The full variable domain, in which reference TRBV7-7 and TRBJ2-5 provide the parts outside the CDR3, is GAGVSQSPRYKVTKRGQDVTLRCDPISSHATLYWYQQALGQGPEFLTYFNYEAQPDKSGLPSDRFSAERPEGSISTLTIQRTEQRDSAMYRCASSLGDRNQETQYFGPGTRLLVL.

The genes are TRBV5-6 and TRBJ1-4; D is perhaps TRBD1 (5 bases). The CDR3 has 14 amino acids. CDR1 and CDR2 from the germline V gene are SGHDT and YYEEEE. V gave up 7 bases and J gave up 4 bases, with 14 bases separating them. CDR3: CASGTTGVNEKLFF. DNA for the CDR3: TGTGCCAGCGGCACGACGGGGGTTAATGAAAAACTGTTTTTT.

The V call is TRBV2, the J call TRBJ1-2; TRBD1 aligns across 9 bases. Germline V gives CDR1 SNHLY, CDR2 FYNNEI. CDR3 size: 13 residues. With V trimmed by 6 bases and J by 4 bases, 3 bases remained unmatched. The CDR3 DNA reads as TGTGCCAGCAGCGGACAGGGGATCTATGGCTACACCTTC. Residues: CASSGQGIYGYTF.